Below are 24 T cell receptor beta chains sequenced from a single sample in a study of regulatory T cells in long-lasting Graves disease. Time point reported: newly diagnosed GD, antithyroid drugs for less than 3 months. The TCR library was made from RNA extracted from PBMCs. Construction of TCR beta libraries relied on iRepertoire HTBI primers and on Arm-PCR targeting CDR3 regions. One entry per CDR3 protein, called by TCRdb with MiXCR from the multiplex PCR reads. The sample records 400,000 to 550,000 distinct CDR3 sequences, around 17% being singletons. This sample also appeared in a second study, on T cells in Graves' hyperthyroidism and ophthalmopathy.

The starting material was peripheral blood mononuclear cells (PBMCs), obtained at new diagnosis, from a patient treated with antithyroid drugs. All receptors derive from a woman under 40 with Graves disease.

This clonotype occurred many times. The chain combines TRBV11-2 with TRBJ2-7, with D perhaps matching TRBD2 (5 bases). The V gene's germline CDR1 is SGHAT and CDR2 FQNNGV. The CDR3 is 15 amino acids. V was shortened by 6 bases and J by 6 bases, with 21 bases between the two germline ends. The CDR3 nucleotides read TGTGCCAGCAGTCGAGGTCACCACTCCCGGGGCGAGCAGTACTTC. Amino acids: CASSRGHHSRGEQYF. Variable domain in full (rest from reference TRBV11-2 and TRBJ2-7): EAGVAQSPRYKIIEKRQSVAFWCNPISGHATLYWYQQILGQGPKLLIQFQNNGVVDDSQLPKDRFSAERLKGVDSTLKIQPAKLEDSAVYLCASSRGHHSRGEQYFGPGTRLTVT.

In its sample, this clonotype was seen a few times. The V and J genes are TRBV11-2 and TRBJ2-1; a weak D match, TRBD2 (6 bases). Trimming took off 4 bases at V and 7 bases at J, with 14 bases between the two ends. Germline CDR1 and CDR2: SGHAT and FQNNGV. This CDR3 is built from 14 residues. The CDR3: CASSSAGPFNEQFF. In DNA, the CDR3 is TGTGCCAGCAGCTCCGCGGGACCATTTAATGAGCAGTTCTTC. Full variable domain (outside the CDR3, taken from reference TRBV11-2 and TRBJ2-1): EAGVAQSPRYKIIEKRQSVAFWCNPISGHATLYWYQQILGQGPKLLIQFQNNGVVDDSQLPKDRFSAERLKGVDSTLKIQPAKLEDSAVYLCASSSAGPFNEQFFGPGTRLTVL.

Many counts were recorded for this clonotype. The chain's CDR3 is CASMGGQYNSPLHF. CDR3 nucleotide sequence: TGTGCCAGCATGGGGGGACAGTATAATTCACCCCTCCACTTT. The chain joins TRBV2 to TRBJ1-6; 7 bases match TRBD1. Germline loops: CDR1 SNHLY, CDR2 FYNNEI. The CDR3 contains 14 residues. Trimming at V came to 7 bases and at J to 4 bases, leaving 4 bases not matched to a gene.

This clonotype turned up a few times. The genes are TRBV5-4 and TRBJ2-1, with D unresolved. Germline V gene sequence: CDR1 SGHNT, CDR2 YYREEE (reference sequence). The CDR3 consists of 14 residues. Trimming cost V 0 bases and J 6 bases, with 10 bases left between them. CDR3 protein: CASSLGPSPNEQFF. The CDR3 nucleotides are TGTGCCAGCAGCTTGGGTCCGAGCCCCAATGAGCAGTTCTTC.

This clonotype was recorded many times. The V call is TRBV29-1, the J call TRBJ2-1; 13 bases map to TRBD2. Germline V CDR1 and CDR2: SQVTM, ANQGSEA. With V trimmed by 5 bases and J by 0 bases, 7 bases remained unmatched. The CDR3 length is 17 residues. CDR3 in amino acids: CSVNGLAGVISYNEQFF. In nucleotides, the CDR3 is TGCAGCGTTAATGGACTAGCGGGAGTTATCTCCTACAATGAGCAGTTCTTC.

The gene calls are TRBV5-6 and TRBJ2-7, with TRBD2 as a possible D gene (6 bases). There are 14 residues in the CDR3. Per the germline V gene, CDR1 is SGHDT and CDR2 is YYEEEE. Deletions cut 0 bases from V and 3 bases from J, with 10 bases between. CDR3: CASSLGRLVYEQYF. The DNA of the CDR3 is TGTGCCAGCAGCTTGGGGCGACTAGTCTACGAGCAGTACTTC.

This clonotype occurred many times. The CDR3 protein is CATSDGVLNTEAFF. The CDR3 DNA reads as TGTGCCACCAGTGATGGGGTCTTGAACACTGAAGCTTTCTTT. The genes are TRBV24-1 and TRBJ1-1; D is ambiguous. Germline V gives CDR1 KGHDR, CDR2 SFDVKD. The V end lost 3 bases, the J end lost 0 bases, and 7 bases lay between the germline ends. This CDR3 region has 14 residues.

The chain joins TRBV30 to TRBJ2-2, with TRBD1 as a possible D gene (6 bases). Germline V gene data show CDR1 as GTSNPN and CDR2 as SVGIG (reference sequence). Trimming took off 2 bases at V and 6 bases at J, with 19 bases between the two ends. The CDR3 loop spans 16 amino acids. The CDR3 nucleotides are TGTGCCTGGAGTTTTTCTACAGCAGGGGCCCCCGGGGAGCTGTTTTTT. As protein: CAWSFSTAGAPGELFF.

This chain uses TRBV28 with TRBJ2-7, with D hard to call. With 5 bases removed from V and 0 bases from J, the gap between germline ends came to 8 bases. CDR1 and CDR2 (germline): MDHEN, SYDVKM. The CDR3 loop spans 13 amino acids. The DNA of the CDR3 is TGTGCCAGCAGTCGACTTCACTCCTACGAGCAGTACTTC. Its translation: CASSRLHSYEQYF.

The chain carries TRBV24-1 and TRBJ1-2; D perhaps matches TRBD1 (5 bases). V shed 3 bases and J shed 4 bases, with 14 bases lying between them. Per germline, CDR1 KGHDR and CDR2 SFDVKD. The CDR3 has 15 amino acids. The CDR3 DNA follows: TGTGCCACCAGTGATCCCGGGACCGGGACCTATGGCTACACCTTC. Translation gives CATSDPGTGTYGYTF.

This clonotype was recorded at least ten times. The rearrangement joins TRBV9 to TRBJ2-5, with a weak D call TRBD1 (6 bases). V was clipped by 3 bases and J by 5 bases, with 20 bases between them. Germline V gene lookup returns CDR1 SGDLS and CDR2 YYNGEE. The CDR3 has 16 amino acids. The CDR3 reads CASSGPPGVAGETQYF. CDR3 DNA: TGTGCCAGCAGCGGACCCCCAGGGGTCGCTGGGGAGACCCAGTACTTC.

The genes are TRBV25-1 and TRBJ1-1; D might be TRBD1 (5 bases). V gave up 3 bases and J gave up 0 bases, with 8 bases separating them. Germline-derived CDR1 and CDR2 are MGHDK and SYGVNS. CDR3 length: 14 amino acids. The CDR3 reads CASSDAGLNTEAFF. CDR3 DNA: TGTGCCAGCAGTGACGCAGGGTTGAACACTGAAGCTTTCTTT.

Many counts were recorded for this clonotype. This chain joins TRBV6-1 and TRBJ2-2; 7 nucleotides align to TRBD2. Looked up from germline, CDR1 is MNHNS and CDR2 is SASEGT. The junction had 8 bases not matched to a gene; V was cut back by 8 bases and J by 5 bases. The CDR3 covers 14 residues. CDR3 region: CASRKRDITGELFF. The CDR3 region has the DNA TGTGCCAGCCGTAAGCGGGATATTACCGGGGAGCTGTTTTTT.

The chain employs TRBV7-8 and TRBJ1-4; TRBD1 is a possible D gene (5 bases). Trimming cost V 0 bases and J 7 bases, with 18 bases left between them. The CDR3 consists of 17 residues. The germline CDR1 and CDR2 sequences are SGHVS and FQNEAQ. As DNA, the CDR3 is TGTGCCAGCAGCTTAGCGGGGGGACTGAGGGGAGGTGAAAAACTGTTTTTT. It encodes CASSLAGGLRGGEKLFF.

This clonotype was recorded at least ten times. J is TRBJ2-1 and V is TRBV5-1; 8 positions match TRBD2. The CDR3 sequence is 16 residues long. V gave up 4 bases and J gave up 0 bases; unmatched junction bases: 6. Per germline, CDR1 SGHRS and CDR2 YFSETQ. In DNA, the CDR3 is TGCGCCAGCAGCCAAACTAGCGGAGTCTCCTACAATGAGCAGTTCTTC. The encoded protein is CASSQTSGVSYNEQFF. Full variable domain (outside the CDR3, taken from reference TRBV5-1 and TRBJ2-1): KAGVTQTPRYLIKTRGQQVTLSCSPISGHRSVSWYQQTPGQGLQFLFEYFSETQRNKGNFPGRFSGRQFSNSRSEMNVSTLELGDSALYLCASSQTSGVSYNEQFFGPGTRLTVL.

J is TRBJ2-7 and V is TRBV20-1; D is possibly TRBD2 (5 bases). V lost 1 base and J lost 2, with 12 bases in between. Germline values: CDR1 DFQATT, CDR2 SNEGSKA (reference sequence). The CDR3 has 14 residues. Here the CDR3 reads CSARGLDLAYEQYF. Written as DNA, the CDR3 is TGCAGTGCTAGAGGGCTGGACTTGGCCTACGAGCAGTACTTC.

This clonotype occurred many times. The chain has TRBV6-1 and TRBJ2-1; 11 bases are shared with TRBD2. The CDR3 loop spans 16 amino acids. V shed 2 bases and J 2 bases; nucleotides not matched to a gene: 2. Germline CDR1 MNHNS, CDR2 SASEGT. The CDR3 spells CASSEKGLAAYNEQFF. For the CDR3, the DNA is TGTGCCAGCAGTGAAAAGGGACTAGCGGCCTACAATGAGCAGTTCTTC.

This clonotype has more than one count but fewer than ten. The chain combines TRBV20-1 with TRBJ2-1, with 12 bases identical to TRBD2. The DNA matches TRBJ2-7 better at its end, which makes the J call doubtful. CDR3 length: 15 amino acids. Germline lookup yields CDR1 DFQATT and CDR2 SNEGSKA (reference sequence). Here the CDR3 DNA reads TGCAGTGCTAGGCGCGCTAGCGGGAGGGGATACGAGCAGTACTTC. Amino acid sequence: CSARRASGRGYEQYF.

There are many counts of this clonotype. The gene calls are TRBV28 and TRBJ2-1, with TRBD2 matching over 7 bases. V dropped 5 bases and J dropped 0; count of bases not matched to a gene: 10. Germline assignment: CDR1 MDHEN and CDR2 SYDVKM. The CDR3 runs to 17 residues. The CDR3 protein is CASSPRASGSSYNEQFF. CDR3 bases: TGTGCCAGCAGTCCCAGGGCTAGCGGTAGCTCCTACAATGAGCAGTTCTTC.

Only a few counts were recorded for this clonotype. CDR3 sequence (DNA): TGTGCCTGGAGTGCCCCCGGGACTAGCGACTCCTACGAGCAGTACTTC. Its translation is CAWSAPGTSDSYEQYF. The chain employs TRBV30 and TRBJ2-7; 10 positions match TRBD2. Per the germline V gene, CDR1 is GTSNPN and CDR2 is SVGIG (reference sequence). V was clipped by 1 base and J by 0 bases; unmatched bases: 6. CDR3 length equals 16 residues.

About this clonotype itself: A clone one base away is much larger, so this may be a read error. V is TRBV10-3 and J is TRBJ2-3; D ambiguous. Germline V gene data show CDR1 as ENHRY and CDR2 as SYGVKD. The CDR3 contains 16 residues. The CDR3 DNA reads TGCGCCAGCAATATTAACCGACCAGCGCTCACAGATACGCAGTATTTT. It yields the protein CASNINRPALTDTQYF.

This clonotype was observed many times. This chain uses TRBV19 with TRBJ2-1, with D uncertain. V gave up 8 bases and J gave up 2 bases, with 16 bases separating them. Germline CDR1 is LNHDA and CDR2 is SQIVND (reference sequence). The CDR3 sequence is 15 residues long. The CDR3 nucleotides are TGTGCCAGTCAAGGCGCCCTCGGAACCTACAATGAGCAGTTCTTC. Translated: CASQGALGTYNEQFF. Supplemented by reference TRBV19 and TRBJ2-1, the full variable domain reads DGGITQSPKYLFRKEGQNVTLSCEQNLNHDAMYWYRQDPGQGLRLIYYSQIVNDFQKGDIAEGYSVSREKKESFPLTVTSAQKNPTAFYLCASQGALGTYNEQFFGPGTRLTVL.

The chain links TRBV11-2 to TRBJ1-4; D is uncertain. From germline, CDR1 is SGHAT and CDR2 FQNNGV. The germline V and J ends were trimmed by 2 bases and 6 bases, with 19 bases remaining between them. CDR3 length equals 17 residues. The CDR3, as DNA: TGTGCCAGCAGCTTATTAGAAAGGGCGCCGATATATGAAAAACTGTTTTTT. Translated, it gives CASSLLERAPIYEKLFF.

This clonotype was detected many times. This chain links TRBV2 with TRBJ2-1; D tentatively fits TRBD1 or TRBD2 (5 bases each). The V and J ends lost 0 bases and 4 bases respectively, with 16 bases between them. This CDR3 spans 17 amino acids. CDR1 is SNHLY, CDR2 FYNNEI, per germline. This chain's CDR3 is CASSEAIGTTLYNEQFF. The CDR3 coding sequence is TGTGCCAGCAGTGAAGCGATCGGGACGACTCTATACAATGAGCAGTTCTTC.